This is a list of T cell receptor beta chains from one sample in a study of identical twins. Each CDR3 protein gets one entry after TCRdb re-called the 5' RACE reads with MiXCR. This table holds 1.5 million to 2 million distinct CDR3 sequences, about 31% found once. Source material: cord blood. The receptors come from a newborn girl in good health. Each CDR3 is given with its conserved first and last residue. A D gene is named only where the DNA matches it firmly. Clone size, where shown, is once, few, many, or a class for clones that have expanded.

abundance | j_gene | d_gene | v_gene | CDR3aa | CDR3nt
. | TRBJ2-1 | . | TRBV13 | CASSLSFPPTGNEQFF | TGTGCCAGCAGCTTATCATTCCCCCCGACGGGGAATGAGCAGTTCTTC
. | TRBJ1-6 | TRBD1 | TRBV20-1 | CSAEQGQGIRYSPLHF | TGCAGTGCAGAGCAGGGACAGGGAATTCGATATTCACCCCTCCACTTT
. | TRBJ2-3 | TRBD2 | TRBV6-1 | CASSESPSLAGRTDTQYF | TGTGCCAGCAGTGAATCCCCTTCACTAGCGGGCCGCACAGATACGCAGTATTTT
once | TRBJ2-2 | . | TRBV10-3 | CAISEVATGELFF | TGTGCCATCAGTGAGGTAGCAACCGGGGAGCTGTTTTTT
few | TRBJ2-7 | . | TRBV3-1 | CASSQGADEQYF | TGTGCCAGCAGCCAAGGGGCGGACGAGCAGTACTTC
few | TRBJ2-7 | . | TRBV20-1 | CSASDTLYEQYF | TGCAGTGCTAGTGATACCCTATACGAGCAGTACTTC
. | TRBJ2-3 | . | TRBV6-5 | CASSYTPAGHTDTQYF | TGTGCCAGCAGTTACACGCCCGCCGGACACACAGATACGCAGTATTTT
. | TRBJ1-5 | TRBD1 | TRBV12-3/TRBV12-4 | CASGTGFNQPQHF | TGTGCCAGCGGGACAGGTTTCAATCAGCCCCAGCATTTT
once | TRBJ1-5 | TRBD1 | TRBV20-1 | CSAIQGGEQPQHF | TGCAGTGCTATACAGGGGGGGGAACAGCCCCAGCATTTT
. | TRBJ2-1 | . | TRBV6-2/TRBV6-3 | CASSRTHKGDEQFF | TGTGCCAGCAGCCGGACTCATAAGGGGGATGAGCAGTTCTTC
. | TRBJ1-1 | . | TRBV2 | CASSESGTPNTEAFF | TGTGCCAGCAGTGAATCTGGGACGCCGAACACTGAAGCTTTCTTT
few | TRBJ2-3 | TRBD1 | TRBV28 | CASSPSYRDRGRTNRITDTQYF | TGTGCCAGCAGTCCTTCTTACCGGGACAGGGGGCGGACTAACCGAATCACAGATACGCAGTATTTT
. | TRBJ2-7 | TRBD1 | TRBV29-1 | CSVEWGDRAGSYEQYF | TGCAGCGTTGAATGGGGGGACAGGGCAGGCTCCTACGAGCAGTACTTC
many | TRBJ2-3 | . | TRBV29-1 | CSVGGSPTDTQYF | TGCAGCGTTGGGGGAAGTCCCACAGATACGCAGTATTTT
. | TRBJ2-1 | TRBD2 | TRBV20-1 | CSARDGAGGPYNEQFF | TGCAGTGCTAGAGATGGGGCGGGAGGGCCCTACAATGAGCAGTTCTTC
. | TRBJ2-1 | . | TRBV11-1 | CASSQGPTQQFF | TGTGCCAGCAGCCAGGGACCAACTCAGCAGTTCTTC
few | TRBJ2-3 | TRBD2 | TRBV11-2 | CASSPSTSGGDTQYF | TGTGCCAGCAGCCCGTCGACTAGCGGAGGGGATACGCAGTATTTT
few | TRBJ1-1 | . | TRBV12-3/TRBV12-4 | CASSTRQPMNTEAFF | TGTGCCAGCAGCACTAGACAGCCCATGAACACTGAAGCTTTCTTT
few | TRBJ2-7 | . | TRBV7-2 | CASSLSGRGNYEQYF | TGTGCCAGCAGCTTATCGGGACGAGGGAATTACGAGCAGTACTTC
many | TRBJ2-3 | . | TRBV5-1 | CASSLREPDTQYF | TGCGCCAGCAGCTTGCGGGAGCCAGATACGCAGTATTTT
few | TRBJ2-2 | TRBD2 | TRBV12-3/TRBV12-4 | CASSWPGLAGGHTGELFF | TGTGCCAGCAGTTGGCCGGGACTAGCGGGAGGACACACCGGGGAGCTGTTTTTT
. | TRBJ2-5 | . | TRBV20-1 | CSASKASRQETQYF | TGCAGTGCTAGTAAAGCCTCCCGACAAGAGACCCAGTACTTC
. | TRBJ2-5 | . | TRBV29-1 | CSVEGYSYNVQYF | TGCAGCGTTGAGGGTTACTCCTACAATGTGCAGTACTTC
few | TRBJ2-1 | . | TRBV28 | CASSFPQLESSYNEQFF | TGTGCCAGCAGTTTCCCCCAACTGGAGAGCTCCTACAATGAGCAGTTCTTC
many | TRBJ2-3 | TRBD2 | TRBV3-1 | CASSPSGRSTDTQYF | TGTGCCAGCAGCCCTAGCGGGAGAAGCACAGATACGCAGTATTTT
. | TRBJ2-5 | . | TRBV24-1 | CATSDTKVEETQYF | TGTGCCACCAGTGATACAAAGGTAGAAGAGACCCAGTACTTC
. | TRBJ2-3 | . | TRBV7-2 | CASRPGGGSDTQYF | TGTGCCAGCAGACCAGGGGGGGGCTCAGATACGCAGTATTTT
many | TRBJ1-2 | . | TRBV29-1 | CSVDMAGARSGYTF | TGCAGCGTTGATATGGCAGGGGCCAGGTCTGGCTACACCTTC
few | TRBJ1-6 | . | TRBV2 | CASSEEQYNSPLHF | TGTGCCAGCAGTGAAGAGCAGTATAATTCACCCCTCCACTTT
many | TRBJ1-4 | . | TRBV25-1 | CASSESVRGEKLFF | TGTGCCAGCAGTGAATCTGTGAGGGGTGAAAAACTGTTTTTT
. | TRBJ2-4 | TRBD2 | TRBV6-1 | CASSALGGQYF | TGTGCCAGCAGTGCGTTGGGGGGGCAGTACTTC
. | TRBJ2-5 | . | TRBV6-2/TRBV6-3 | CASSCSGRRQETQYF | TGTGCCAGCAGTTGCAGTGGCCGTCGCCAAGAGACCCAGTACTTC
few | TRBJ2-6 | . | TRBV24-1 | CATPPGANVLTF | TGTGCCACCCCTCCAGGGGCCAACGTCCTGACTTTC